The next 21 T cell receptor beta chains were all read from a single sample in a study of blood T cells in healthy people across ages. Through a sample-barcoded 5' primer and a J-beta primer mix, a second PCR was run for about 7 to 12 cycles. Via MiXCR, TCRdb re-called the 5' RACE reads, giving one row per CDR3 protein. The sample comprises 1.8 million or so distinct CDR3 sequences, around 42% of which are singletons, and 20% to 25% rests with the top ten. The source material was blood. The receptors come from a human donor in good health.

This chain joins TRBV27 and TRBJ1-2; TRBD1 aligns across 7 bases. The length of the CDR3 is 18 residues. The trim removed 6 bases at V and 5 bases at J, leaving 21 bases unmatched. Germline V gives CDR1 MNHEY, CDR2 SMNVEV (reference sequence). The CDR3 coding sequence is TGTGCCAGCAGGCCAGACTCGACAGGGCCCTCGGTTATATATGGCTACACCTTC. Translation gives CASRPDSTGPSVIYGYTF.

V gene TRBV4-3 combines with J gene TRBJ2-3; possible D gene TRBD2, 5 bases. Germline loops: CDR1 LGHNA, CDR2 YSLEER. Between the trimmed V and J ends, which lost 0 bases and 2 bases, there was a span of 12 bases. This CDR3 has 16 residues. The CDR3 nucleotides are TGCGCCAGCAGCCAAGAGGCAGGACTGTCCACAGATACGCAGTATTTT. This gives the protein CASSQEAGLSTDTQYF.

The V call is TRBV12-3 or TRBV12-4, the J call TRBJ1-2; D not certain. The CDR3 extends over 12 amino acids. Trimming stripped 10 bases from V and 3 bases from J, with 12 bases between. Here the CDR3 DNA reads TGTGCCACCGGTCCTCTGGACTATGGCTACACCTTC. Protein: CATGPLDYGYTF.

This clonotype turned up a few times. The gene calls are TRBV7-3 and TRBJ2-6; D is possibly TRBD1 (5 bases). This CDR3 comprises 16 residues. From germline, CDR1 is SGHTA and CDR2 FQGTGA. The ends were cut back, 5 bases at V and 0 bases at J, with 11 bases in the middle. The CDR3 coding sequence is TGTGCCAGCAGCCAGGACACTCACTCTGGGGCCAACGTCCTGACTTTC. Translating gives CASSQDTHSGANVLTF.

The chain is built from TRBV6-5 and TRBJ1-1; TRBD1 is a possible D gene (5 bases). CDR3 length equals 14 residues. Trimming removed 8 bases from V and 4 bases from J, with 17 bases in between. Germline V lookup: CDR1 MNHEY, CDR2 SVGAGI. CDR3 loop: CASHRGDQSTEAFF. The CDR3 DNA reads TGTGCCAGCCATCGGGGGGACCAGAGCACTGAAGCTTTCTTT.

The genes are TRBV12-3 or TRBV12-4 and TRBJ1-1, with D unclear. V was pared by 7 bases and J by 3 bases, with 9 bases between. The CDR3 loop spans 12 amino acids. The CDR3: CASTIGYTEAFF. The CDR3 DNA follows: TGTGCCAGCACGATTGGGTACACTGAAGCTTTCTTT.

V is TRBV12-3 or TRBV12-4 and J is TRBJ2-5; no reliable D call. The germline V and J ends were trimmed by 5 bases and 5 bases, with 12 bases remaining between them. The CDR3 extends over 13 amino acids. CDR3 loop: CASSPPPRETQYF. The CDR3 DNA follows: TGTGCCAGCAGTCCCCCCCCCCGCGAGACCCAGTACTTC.

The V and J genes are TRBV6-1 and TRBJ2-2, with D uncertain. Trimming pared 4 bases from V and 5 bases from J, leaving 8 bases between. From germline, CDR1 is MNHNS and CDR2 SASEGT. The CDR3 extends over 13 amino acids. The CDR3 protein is CASSAEGTGELFF. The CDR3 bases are TGTGCCAGCAGTGCAGAAGGAACCGGGGAGCTGTTTTTT.

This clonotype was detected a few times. The CDR3 DNA follows: TGTGCCAGCAGCCCCGGACAAGCAAATGAGCAGTTCTTC. It codes for CASSPGQANEQFF. This chain links TRBV11-1 with TRBJ2-1; a weak D match, TRBD1 (5 bases). Germline CDR1 reads SGHAT; CDR2 reads FQDESV (reference sequence). V lost 5 bases and J 7 bases, leaving 12 bases between the germline ends. CDR3 length equals 13 residues.

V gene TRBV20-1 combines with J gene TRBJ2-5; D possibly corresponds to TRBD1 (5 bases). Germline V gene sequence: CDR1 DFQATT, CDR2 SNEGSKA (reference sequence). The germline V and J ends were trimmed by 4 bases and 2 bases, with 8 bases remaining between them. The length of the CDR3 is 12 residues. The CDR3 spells CSAIGHQETQYF. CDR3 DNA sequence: TGCAGTGCTATTGGACATCAAGAGACCCAGTACTTC.

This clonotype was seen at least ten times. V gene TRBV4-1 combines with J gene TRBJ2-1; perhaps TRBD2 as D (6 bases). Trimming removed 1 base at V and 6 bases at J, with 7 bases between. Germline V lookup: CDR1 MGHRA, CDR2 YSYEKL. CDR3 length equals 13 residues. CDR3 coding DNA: TGCGCCAGCAGCCAAGTGCGGGGCAATGAGCAGTTCTTC. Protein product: CASSQVRGNEQFF.

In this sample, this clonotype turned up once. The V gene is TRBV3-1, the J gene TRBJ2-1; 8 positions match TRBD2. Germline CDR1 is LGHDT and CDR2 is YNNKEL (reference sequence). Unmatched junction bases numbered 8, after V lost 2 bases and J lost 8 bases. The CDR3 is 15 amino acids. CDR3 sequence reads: CASSQPLGLADEQFF. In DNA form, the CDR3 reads TGTGCCAGCAGCCAACCCCTTGGACTAGCCGATGAGCAGTTCTTC.

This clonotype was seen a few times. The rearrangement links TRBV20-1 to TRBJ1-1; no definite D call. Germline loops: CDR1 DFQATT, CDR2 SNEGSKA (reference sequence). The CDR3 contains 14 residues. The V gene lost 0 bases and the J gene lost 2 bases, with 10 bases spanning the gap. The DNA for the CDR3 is TGCAGTGCTAGAGAGGGTAACCCCAACACTGAAGCTTTCTTT. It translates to CSAREGNPNTEAFF.

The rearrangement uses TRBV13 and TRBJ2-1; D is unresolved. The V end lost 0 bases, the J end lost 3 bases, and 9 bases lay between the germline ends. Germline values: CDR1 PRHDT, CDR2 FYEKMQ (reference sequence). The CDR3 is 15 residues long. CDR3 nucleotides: TGTGCCAGCAGCTTAGGGGGCCTAGACTACAATGAGCAGTTCTTC. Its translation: CASSLGGLDYNEQFF.

The CDR3 spells CASSISGHEQFF. The DNA of the CDR3 is TGTGCCAGTAGTATAAGTGGGCATGAGCAGTTCTTC. The gene calls are TRBV19 and TRBJ2-1; D is unresolved. This CDR3 comprises 12 residues. Trimming cost V 2 bases and J 8 bases, with 7 bases left between them. The germline CDR1 and CDR2 sequences are LNHDA and SQIVND (reference sequence).

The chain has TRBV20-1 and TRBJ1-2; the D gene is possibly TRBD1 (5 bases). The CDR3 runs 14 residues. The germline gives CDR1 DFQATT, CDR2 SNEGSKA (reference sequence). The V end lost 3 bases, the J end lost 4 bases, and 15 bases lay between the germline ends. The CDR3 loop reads CSARDGGITYGYTF. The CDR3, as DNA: TGCAGTGCTAGGGACGGGGGGATCACCTATGGCTACACCTTC.

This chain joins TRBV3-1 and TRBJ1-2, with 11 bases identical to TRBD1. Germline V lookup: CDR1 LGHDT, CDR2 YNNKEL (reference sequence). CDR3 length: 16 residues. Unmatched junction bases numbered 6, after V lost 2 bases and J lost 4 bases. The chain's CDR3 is CASSQRDRGEGYGYTF. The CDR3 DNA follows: TGTGCCAGCAGCCAAAGGGACAGGGGGGAAGGCTATGGCTACACCTTC.

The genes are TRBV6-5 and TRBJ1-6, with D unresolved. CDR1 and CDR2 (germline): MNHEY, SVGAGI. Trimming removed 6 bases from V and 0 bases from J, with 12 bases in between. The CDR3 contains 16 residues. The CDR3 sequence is CASSRAQSSYNSPLHF. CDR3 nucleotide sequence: TGTGCCAGCAGCCGCGCACAGAGCTCCTATAATTCACCCCTCCACTTT.

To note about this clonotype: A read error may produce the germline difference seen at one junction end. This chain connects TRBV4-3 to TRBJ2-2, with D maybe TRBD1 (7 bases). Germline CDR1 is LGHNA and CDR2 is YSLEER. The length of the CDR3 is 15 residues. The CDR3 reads CASSPMAGGTGERFF. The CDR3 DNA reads TGCGCCAGCAGTCCAATGGCAGGGGGGACCGGGGAGCGGTTTTTT.

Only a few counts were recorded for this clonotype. The CDR3 nucleotides are TGTGCCAGCAGCGTAGGCAGCATGAGCGGGGGCTACAATGAGCAGTTCTTC. This codes for CASSVGSMSGGYNEQFF. The gene calls are TRBV9 and TRBJ2-1; 8 bases map to TRBD2. The CDR3 spans 17 residues. The germline CDR1 and CDR2 sequences are SGDLS and YYNGEE. The V and J ends lost 0 bases and 3 bases, in that order; junction bases with no gene match: 8.

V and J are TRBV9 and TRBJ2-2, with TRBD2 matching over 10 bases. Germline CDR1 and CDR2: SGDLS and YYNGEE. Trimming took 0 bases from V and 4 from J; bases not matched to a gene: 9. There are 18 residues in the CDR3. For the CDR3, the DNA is TGTGCCAGCAGCGTAGAGGAAGCGGGGGGGCCGATCACCGGGGAGCTGTTTTTT. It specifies CASSVEEAGGPITGELFF. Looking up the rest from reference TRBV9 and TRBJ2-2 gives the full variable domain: DSGVTQTPKHLITATGQRVTLRCSPRSGDLSVYWYQQSLDQGLQFLIQYYNGEERAKGNILERFSAQQFPDLHSELNLSSLELGDSALYFCASSVEEAGGPITGELFFGEGSRLTVL.